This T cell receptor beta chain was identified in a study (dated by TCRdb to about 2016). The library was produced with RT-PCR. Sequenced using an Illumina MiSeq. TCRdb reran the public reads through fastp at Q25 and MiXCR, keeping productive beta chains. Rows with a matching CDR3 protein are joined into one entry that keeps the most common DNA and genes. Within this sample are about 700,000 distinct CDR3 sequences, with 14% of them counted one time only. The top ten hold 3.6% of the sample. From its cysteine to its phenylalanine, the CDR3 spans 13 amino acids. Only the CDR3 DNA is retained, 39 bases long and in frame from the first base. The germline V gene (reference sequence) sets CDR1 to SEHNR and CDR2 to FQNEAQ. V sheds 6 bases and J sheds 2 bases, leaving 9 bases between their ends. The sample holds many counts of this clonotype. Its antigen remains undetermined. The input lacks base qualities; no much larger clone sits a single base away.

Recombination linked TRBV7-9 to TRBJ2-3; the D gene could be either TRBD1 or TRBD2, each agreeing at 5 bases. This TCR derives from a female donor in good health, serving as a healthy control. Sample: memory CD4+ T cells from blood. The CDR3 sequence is CASRLGDTDTQYF. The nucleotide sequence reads TGTGCCAGCAGGTTGGGGGACACAGATACGCAGTATTTT.